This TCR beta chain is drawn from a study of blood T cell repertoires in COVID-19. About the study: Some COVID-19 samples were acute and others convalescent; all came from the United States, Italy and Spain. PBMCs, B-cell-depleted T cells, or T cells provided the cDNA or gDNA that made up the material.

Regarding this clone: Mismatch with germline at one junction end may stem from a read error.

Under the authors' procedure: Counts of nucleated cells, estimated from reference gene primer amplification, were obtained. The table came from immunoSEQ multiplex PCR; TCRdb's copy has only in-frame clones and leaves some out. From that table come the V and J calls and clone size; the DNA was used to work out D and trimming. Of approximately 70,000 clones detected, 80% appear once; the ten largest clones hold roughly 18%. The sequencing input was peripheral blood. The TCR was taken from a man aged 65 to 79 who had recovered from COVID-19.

This CDR3 reads CATSRTGWGTNTQYF. The DNA of the CDR3 is TGTGCCACCAGTCGAACAGGTTGGGGCACAAATACGCAGTATTTT. This chain links TRBV15 with TRBJ2-3; tentatively, D is TRBD1 (5 bases). From germline, CDR1 is LNHNV and CDR2 YYDKDF (reference sequence). CDR3 length: 15 amino acids.